Listed here are 30 T cell receptor beta chains from one sample, sequenced in a study of radiotherapy plus CTLA-4 blockade in lung cancer. Here immunoSEQ multiplex PCR was the method, and the copy in TCRdb shows in-frame clones only, minus some. The profile shows 95,000 to 150,000 clones, over 80% of them singletons. The sequencing here drew on peripheral blood, taken from a patient treated with radiotherapy plus ipilimumab. All receptors come from a human donor with non-small cell lung cancer that progressed on radiotherapy plus ipilimumab.

The genes are TRBV28 and TRBJ1-2; no clear D. Germline values: CDR1 MDHEN, CDR2 SYDVKM. The CDR3 has 11 residues. The V end lost 4 bases, the J end lost 4 bases, and 4 bases lay between the germline ends. CDR3 region: CASSSPYGYTF. DNA of the CDR3: TGTGCCAGCAGTTCCCCCTATGGCTACACCTTC.

For the CDR3, the DNA is TGCGCCAGCAGCCGTTCTCTAGCGGGAGGCAACGAGCAGTACTTC. It encodes CASSRSLAGGNEQYF. This rearrangement joins TRBV5-1 to TRBJ2-7; 11 positions match TRBD2. CDR3 length equals 15 residues. Per the germline V gene, CDR1 is SGHRS and CDR2 is YFSETQ. V shed 4 bases and J 5 bases; nucleotides not matched to a gene: 8. Full variable domain (rest looked up from reference TRBV5-1 and TRBJ2-7): KAGVTQTPRYLIKTRGQQVTLSCSPISGHRSVSWYQQTPGQGLQFLFEYFSETQRNKGNFPGRFSGRQFSNSRSEMNVSTLELGDSALYLCASSRSLAGGNEQYFGPGTRLTVT.

The genes are TRBV28 and TRBJ2-7; the match to TRBD1 covers 9 bases. From germline, CDR1 is MDHEN and CDR2 SYDVKM. With V trimmed by 9 bases and J by 0 bases, 3 bases remained unmatched. The CDR3 covers 13 residues. The CDR3 DNA sequence: TGTGCCAGTGAGACAGGGGGCTCCTACGAGCAGTACTTC. Its translation is CASETGGSYEQYF.

The rearrangement uses TRBV9 and TRBJ2-7; D tentatively reads TRBD1 or TRBD2 (5 bases each). The CDR3 runs to 16 residues. Trimming removed 4 bases at V and 1 base at J, with 18 bases between. Germline CDR1 is SGDLS and CDR2 is YYNGEE. The CDR3 sequence is CASSIGDSGRSYEQYF. As DNA, the CDR3 is TGTGCCAGCAGCATAGGCGATTCGGGACGGTCCTACGAGCAGTACTTC.

This chain connects TRBV2 to TRBJ1-5; 8 bases line up with TRBD1. The CDR3 covers 14 residues. From germline, CDR1 is SNHLY and CDR2 FYNNEI. V was clipped by 4 bases and J by 6 bases; unmatched bases: 5. The CDR3 sequence: CASSATGDFQPQHF. The DNA for the CDR3 is TGTGCCAGCAGTGCGACAGGGGATTTTCAGCCCCAGCATTTT.

The chain is built from TRBV7-2 and TRBJ1-2; D remains ambiguous. CDR1 is SGHTA, CDR2 FQGNSA, per germline. Trimming stripped 2 bases from V and 4 bases from J, with 11 bases between. The CDR3 sequence is 14 residues long. DNA for the CDR3: TGTGCCAGCAGCTTATATATGGCAGCCTATGGCTACACCTTC. This codes for CASSLYMAAYGYTF.

The J gene is TRBJ1-1, the V gene TRBV6-5; D gene unclear. The germline gives CDR1 MNHEY, CDR2 SVGAGI. The CDR3 is 15 residues long. V was clipped by 6 bases and J by 1 base, with 15 bases between them. CDR3 nucleotide sequence: TGTGCCAGCAGATCCGGACGAAGTGGGAACACTGAAGCTTTCTTT. Translation gives CASRSGRSGNTEAFF.

The V gene is TRBV7-9, the J gene TRBJ2-2, with 11 bases lining up with TRBD2. V shed 6 bases and J 0 bases; nucleotides not matched to a gene: 3. The CDR3 totals 16 residues. Germline CDR1 is SEHNR and CDR2 is FQNEAQ (reference sequence). As DNA, the CDR3 is TGTGCCAGCAGTGGGACTAGCGGAACGAACACCGGGGAGCTGTTTTTT. It is translated as CASSGTSGTNTGELFF.

This clone has only a few counts. This chain connects TRBV4-1 to TRBJ1-2; 8 nucleotides align to TRBD1. CDR1 and CDR2 (germline): MGHRA, YSYEKL. The CDR3 loop spans 14 amino acids. V was pared by 5 bases and J by 4 bases, with 6 bases of the junction left unmatched. The CDR3 loop reads CASSDQGAGYGYTF. The CDR3 DNA sequence: TGCGCCAGCAGCGATCAGGGGGCCGGCTATGGCTACACCTTC.

In its sample, this clone was seen a few times. This chain connects TRBV11-3 to TRBJ1-1, with D perhaps TRBD1 (6 bases). Germline CDR1 is SGHNT and CDR2 is YENEEA. Trimming pared 3 bases from V and 8 bases from J, leaving 25 bases between. The CDR3 runs to 17 residues. The CDR3 reads CASSFRGTTGRLGEAFF. As DNA, the CDR3 is TGTGCCAGCAGCTTTAGGGGTACCACAGGGCGCTTAGGAGAAGCTTTCTTT.

J is TRBJ2-1 and V is TRBV25-1; D may match TRBD1 or TRBD2 (5 bases each). Germline loops: CDR1 MGHDK, CDR2 SYGVNS. V lost 4 bases, J lost 7 bases, and 14 bases lay in between. This CDR3 comprises 14 residues. The CDR3 DNA follows: TGTGCCAGCAGTGCCCGTGGGGGACCAAATGAGCAGTTCTTC. Translated, it gives CASSARGGPNEQFF.

This clone was found a few times. The V gene is TRBV5-4, the J gene TRBJ1-1; maybe TRBD1 (5 bases). The V gene's germline CDR1 is SGHNT and CDR2 YYREEE (reference sequence). V dropped 0 bases and J dropped 0 bases, with 12 bases sitting between them. The CDR3 runs 16 residues. The CDR3 DNA is TGTGCCAGCAGCTTGGGGGGGGAGGAGTTGAACACTGAAGCTTTCTTT. Translating gives CASSLGGEELNTEAFF.

The chain joins TRBV5-1 to TRBJ2-4; maybe TRBD2 (5 bases). The CDR3 extends over 16 amino acids. V lost 0 bases and J 3 bases, leaving 13 bases between the germline ends. Germline CDR1 and CDR2: SGHRS and YFSETQ. The CDR3 coding sequence is TGCGCCAGCAGCTTGGCGACGGGATGGGTCAAAAACATTCAGTACTTC. It is translated as CASSLATGWVKNIQYF.

J is TRBJ2-3 and V is TRBV11-3; 12 bases align to TRBD2. V trimming: 5 bases; J trimming: 0 bases; junction bases outside the gene matches: 9. The germline V gene has CDR1 SGHNT and CDR2 YENEEA. This CDR3 comprises 18 residues. The CDR3 protein is CASSQGRLAGASTDTQYF. For the CDR3, the DNA is TGTGCCAGCAGCCAAGGCAGACTAGCGGGGGCTAGCACAGATACGCAGTATTTT. Using reference TRBV11-3 and TRBJ2-3 for the parts outside the CDR3, the full variable domain is EAGVVQSPRYKIIEKKQPVAFWCNPISGHNTLYWYLQNLGQGPELLIRYENEEAVDDSQLPKDRFSAERLKGVDSTLKIQPAELGDSAVYLCASSQGRLAGASTDTQYFGPGTRLTVL.

The V call is TRBV6-6, the J call TRBJ2-2; D is uncertain. This CDR3 spans 16 amino acids. The germline CDR1 and CDR2 sequences are MNHNY and SVGAGI (reference sequence). V was shortened by 5 bases and J by 6 bases, with 19 bases between the two germline ends. The CDR3 DNA sequence: TGTGCCAGCAGTCTCCGGGCTCCGTTCGAGCCCGGGGAGCTGTTTTTT. Translated: CASSLRAPFEPGELFF.

The chain uses TRBV11-1 and TRBJ2-3, with TRBD2 matching over 8 bases. With 1 base clipped from V and 3 bases from J, the junction kept 9 bases outside the gene matches. This CDR3 comprises 17 residues. CDR1 and CDR2 (germline): SGHAT, FQDESV (reference sequence). The CDR3 DNA is TGTGCCAGCAGCTTAGAACCCAGCGGGAGAGGAACAGATACGCAGTATTTT. Translated: CASSLEPSGRGTDTQYF.

This clone was detected only once. V is TRBV2 and J is TRBJ2-5, with D uncertain. The CDR3 totals 11 residues. Germline CDR1 SNHLY, CDR2 FYNNEI. V dropped 7 bases and J dropped 0 bases, with 3 bases sitting between them. The CDR3 nucleotides are TGTGCCAGCAAGTACCAAGAGACCCAGTACTTC. It encodes CASKYQETQYF. Complete variable domain (other parts from reference TRBV2 and TRBJ2-5): EPEVTQTPSHQVTQMGQEVILRCVPISNHLYFYWYRQILGQKVEFLVSFYNNEISEKSEIFDDQFSVERPDGSNFTLKIRSTKLEDSAMYFCASKYQETQYFGPGTRLLVL.

This chain uses TRBV19 with TRBJ1-1; maybe TRBD1 (5 bases). V dropped 4 bases and J dropped 3 bases, with 9 bases sitting between them. Germline CDR1 LNHDA, CDR2 SQIVND (reference sequence). The CDR3 is 13 amino acids. The DNA for the CDR3 is TGTGCCAGTAGTAGCAAGGGGTACACTGAAGCTTTCTTT. It translates to CASSSKGYTEAFF.

V and J are TRBV6-1 and TRBJ2-5, with TRBD1 as a possible D gene (6 bases). Germline CDR1 is MNHNS and CDR2 is SASEGT. V shed 5 bases and J shed 2 bases, with 15 bases lying between them. The length of the CDR3 is 15 residues. This CDR3 is CASSKRPTGQETQYF. The DNA for the CDR3 is TGTGCCAGCAGTAAAAGGCCGACAGGACAAGAGACCCAGTACTTC.

The rearrangement uses TRBV19 and TRBJ2-7; 8 nucleotides line up with TRBD1. Germline V lookup: CDR1 LNHDA, CDR2 SQIVND (reference sequence). This CDR3 has 13 amino acids. V gave up 6 bases and J gave up 5 bases; unmatched junction bases: 6. CDR3 sequence reads: CASSRGRGNEQYF. The CDR3, as DNA: TGTGCCAGTAGCAGGGGGCGCGGGAACGAGCAGTACTTC.

The J gene is TRBJ2-3, the V gene TRBV29-1; 9 bases map to TRBD2. The CDR3 sequence is 17 residues long. CDR1 and CDR2 from the germline V gene are SQVTM and ANQGSEA. The junction had 15 bases not matched to a gene; V was cut back by 7 bases and J by 1 base. The CDR3 DNA sequence: TGCAGCGCTTATGGAGGGCGGGAGGGTTCTGGCACAGATACGCAGTATTTT. It specifies CSAYGGREGSGTDTQYF.

This chain uses TRBV6-5 with TRBJ2-5, with 8 bases matching TRBD1. With V trimmed by 2 bases and J by 7 bases, 3 bases remained unmatched. The CDR3 length is 13 residues. The V gene's germline CDR1 is MNHEY and CDR2 SVGAGI. The CDR3 bases are TGTGCCAGCAGTTACGGACAGGGAAGGACCCAGTACTTC. Protein product: CASSYGQGRTQYF.

The chain uses TRBV11-3 and TRBJ2-5; D may match TRBD1 or TRBD2 (5 bases each). Trimming pared 1 base from V and 5 bases from J, leaving 17 bases between. Germline CDR1 and CDR2: SGHNT and YENEEA. The length of the CDR3 is 16 residues. The CDR3 sequence is CASSLGGTIQAETQYF. The DNA for the CDR3 is TGTGCCAGCAGCTTAGGGGGGACCATACAGGCGGAGACCCAGTACTTC.

The gene calls are TRBV18 and TRBJ2-7, with 14 bases that match TRBD2. The V segment lost 6 bases and the J segment 3 bases; nucleotides outside the gene matches: 10. CDR1 is KGHSH, CDR2 LQKENI, per germline. The CDR3 consists of 17 residues. The CDR3 DNA reads TGTGCCAGCTCCCGGACTAGCGGGAGGAATTCGTACTACGAGCAGTACTTC. Translation gives CASSRTSGRNSYYEQYF.

The rearrangement links TRBV7-9 to TRBJ1-1; 7 nucleotides align to TRBD1. Germline V gives CDR1 SEHNR, CDR2 FQNEAQ (reference sequence). This CDR3 has 13 amino acids. V lost 5 bases, J lost 12 bases, and 12 bases stayed unmatched. The CDR3 nucleotides are TGTGCCAGCAGCCAATTCGGGGACAGTACGACTTTCTTT. Translating it yields CASSQFGDSTTFF. Full variable domain (rest looked up from reference TRBV7-9 and TRBJ1-1): DTGVSQNPRHKITKRGQNVTFRCDPISEHNRLYWYRQTLGQGPEFLTYFQNEAQLEKSRLLSDRFSAERPKGSFSTLEIQRTEQGDSAMYLCASSQFGDSTTFFGQGTRLTVV.

Only one count was recorded for this clone. CDR3 DNA sequence: TGTGCCAGCAGTGGAGGGACAATTGGCAACACTGAAGCTTTCTTT. Encoded protein: CASSGGTIGNTEAFF. This chain uses TRBV2 with TRBJ1-1; D may be TRBD1 (6 bases). The CDR3 runs 15 residues. Per the germline V gene, CDR1 is SNHLY and CDR2 is FYNNEI. V was shortened by 4 bases and J by 2 bases, with 14 bases between the two germline ends. Full variable domain (remainder filled in from reference TRBV2 and TRBJ1-1): EPEVTQTPSHQVTQMGQEVILRCVPISNHLYFYWYRQILGQKVEFLVSFYNNEISEKSEIFDDQFSVERPDGSNFTLKIRSTKLEDSAMYFCASSGGTIGNTEAFFGQGTRLTVV.

The chain recombines TRBV6-5 with TRBJ2-7; tentatively, D is TRBD1 (5 bases). Germline V CDR1 and CDR2: MNHEY, SVGAGI. The V gene lost 0 bases and the J gene lost 4 bases, with 13 bases spanning the gap. There are 15 residues in the CDR3. This CDR3 reads CASSYSTVFLYEQYF. In DNA, the CDR3 is TGTGCCAGCAGTTACTCGACAGTGTTTTTATACGAGCAGTACTTC.

The J gene is TRBJ2-2, the V gene TRBV7-8; 7 nucleotides align to TRBD1. Germline V CDR1 and CDR2: SGHVS, FQNEAQ. J gave up 5 bases and V 1 base, and 10 bases lay outside the gene matches. This CDR3 is built from 17 residues. This CDR3 reads CASSLVSTGRITGELFF. Here the CDR3 DNA reads TGTGCCAGCAGCTTAGTGTCGACAGGGAGAATAACCGGGGAGCTGTTTTTT.

The chain carries TRBV19 and TRBJ2-7, with D tentatively TRBD1 (7 bases). V lost 6 bases and J lost 4, with 28 bases in between. Looked up from germline, CDR1 is LNHDA and CDR2 is SQIVND (reference sequence). This CDR3 contains 18 residues. CDR3 DNA: TGTGCCAGTAGCCCTAGGACAGGTCGGAGGGCCCCAGGGTACGAGCAGTACTTC. This encodes CASSPRTGRRAPGYEQYF.

The CDR3 loop reads CSILAGPSYEQYF. The CDR3 DNA reads as TGCAGCATACTAGCGGGGCCCTCCTACGAGCAGTACTTC. The chain carries TRBV29-1 and TRBJ2-7; TRBD2 matches at 10 bases. With 8 bases clipped from V and 0 bases from J, the junction kept 4 bases outside the gene matches. Germline V CDR1 and CDR2: SQVTM, ANQGSEA. This CDR3 comprises 13 residues.